The entry below describes one T cell receptor (beta chain). Its target is not known. This specimen belongs to a study of T cell responses to AZD1222 COVID-19 vaccine. The CDR3 is made up of 16 amino acids. Losses at the gene ends were 5 bases for V and 8 bases for J; bases not matched to a gene: 13. Germline values: CDR1 SGHVS, CDR2 FQNEAQ. Study observations and caveats: Increased Spike-specific TCR breadth and depth were observed after two AZD1222 doses. Donors were chiefly white British, with a greater number of females, and clonal diversity was perhaps underestimated. Samples come after the peak T cell response, not at day 14. Baseline antibody screening turned up just six seropositive AZD1222 recipients.

Profiling relied on immunoSEQ multiplex PCR, and the TCRdb table lists in-frame clones only, not all of them. The sample has roughly 80,000 clones; about nine tenths are singletons. The sequencing used peripheral blood, collected 28 days after the second AZD1222 dose. This clonotype originated in an adult who received the AZD1222 COVID-19 vaccine. The chain combines TRBV7-8 with TRBJ2-1; 9 bases are a match to TRBD1. CDR3 protein: CASSLTGTGSFDEQFF. The DNA for the CDR3 is TGTGCCAGCAGCCTAACCGGGACAGGGAGTTTTGATGAGCAGTTCTTC.